These 23 T cell receptor beta chains share one sample of origin, sequenced in a study of blood T cells in healthy people across ages (dated by TCRdb to 2015 to 2017). The receptor library was made with 5' RACE. This sample was sequenced with an Illumina HiSeq 2500. The second PCR ran for roughly 7 to 11 cycles and used a J-beta primer mix along with a sample-barcoded 5' primer. TCRdb redid the processing of the public reads, applying fastp at Q25 and MiXCR, and retained in-frame beta chains. One record per CDR3 amino acid sequence lists the most common genes and DNA. For this sample the table gives more than 1.4 million distinct CDR3 sequences, of which 42% were detected only once. Roughly 7.9% of the sample is in the top ten clones. Sequenced input: blood. These receptors were obtained from a woman between 18 and 30 years old in good health.

The chain is built from TRBV6-2 or TRBV6-3 and TRBJ2-2; 8 bases are shared with TRBD2. V shed 2 bases, J shed 3 bases, and the junction held 2 bases outside the gene matches. The CDR3 is made up of 15 amino acids. CDR1 and CDR2 (germline): MNHEY, SVGEGT. The CDR3 loop is CASSYATSDTGELFF. CDR3 in DNA: TGTGCCAGCAGTTACGCGACTAGCGACACCGGGGAGCTGTTTTTT.

The V call is TRBV3-1, the J call TRBJ1-2; no reliable D call. The V end was cut by 0 bases, the J end by 5 bases, with 19 bases between. Germline loops: CDR1 LGHDT, CDR2 YNNKEL (reference sequence). This CDR3 is built from 17 residues. The CDR3 loop reads CASSQELARGLKYGYTF. The CDR3 DNA reads TGTGCCAGCAGCCAAGAACTGGCGAGAGGGTTGAAGTATGGCTACACCTTC.

The V gene is TRBV28, the J gene TRBJ1-5; D is ambiguous. The CDR3 is 15 residues long. V lost 2 bases to trimming and J lost 5 bases, with 13 bases between them. CDR1 and CDR2 from the germline V gene are MDHEN and SYDVKM. The CDR3 bases are TGTGCCAGCAGTTTAGCGGGTTCTGGGGATCAGCCCCAGCATTTT. Its translation: CASSLAGSGDQPQHF.

This clonotype was observed many times. The rearrangement links TRBV12-3 or TRBV12-4 to TRBJ1-2, with 11 bases lining up with TRBD1. The CDR3 consists of 15 residues. J lost 3 bases, V lost 4 bases, and 4 bases had no gene match. CDR3 region: CASSSWTGGDYGYTF. CDR3 DNA: TGTGCCAGCAGTTCCTGGACAGGGGGCGACTATGGCTACACCTTC.

The rearrangement links TRBV4-1 to TRBJ2-7, with 8 bases aligning to TRBD1. There are 14 residues in the CDR3. Trimming took 0 bases from V and 12 from J; bases not matched to a gene: 10. Germline CDR1 is MGHRA and CDR2 is YSYEKL. The CDR3 nucleotides read TGCGCCAGCAGCCAAGAGACGACAGGGGAGAGGCTGTACTTC. Its protein product is CASSQETTGERLYF.

J is TRBJ2-7 and V is TRBV7-9; D is undetermined. The CDR3 sequence is 13 residues long. CDR1 is SEHNR and CDR2 is FQNEAQ in the germline V gene (reference sequence). Trimming stripped 7 bases from V and 4 bases from J, with 14 bases between. The CDR3 DNA reads TGTGCCAGCAAAGAAGACTGGGGATACGAGCAGTACTTC. As protein: CASKEDWGYEQYF.

The chain recombines TRBV20-1 with TRBJ1-2; D call uncertain. Germline V CDR1 and CDR2: DFQATT, SNEGSKA (reference sequence). This CDR3 is 13 amino acids long. The ends were cut back, 2 bases at V and 4 bases at J, with 11 bases in the middle. In DNA form, the CDR3 reads TGCAGTGCTAGAAGATCGGAATTCTATGGCTACACCTTC. Residues: CSARRSEFYGYTF.

This clonotype was counted a few times. The chain employs TRBV4-2 and TRBJ2-1, with no clear D. The V gene's germline CDR1 is LGHNA and CDR2 YNFKEQ. CDR3 length equals 16 residues. V shed 0 bases and J shed 4 bases, with 13 bases lying between them. The CDR3 protein is CASSQDVDAVYNEQFF. The DNA for the CDR3 is TGTGCCAGCAGCCAAGATGTGGACGCCGTATACAATGAGCAGTTCTTC.

As concerns this clonotype: A much larger clone sits a single nucleotide away, making a read error possible. This chain links TRBV7-2 with TRBJ2-4; 8 bases agree with TRBD1. The CDR3 totals 16 residues. CDR1 is SGHTA, CDR2 FQGNSA, per germline. This chain's CDR3 is CASSLASGTGQNIRYF. CDR3 bases: TGTGCCAGCAGCTTAGCCTCCGGGACAGGCCAAAACATTCGGTACTTC.

The chain carries TRBV11-2 and TRBJ2-5, with TRBD1 matching over 10 bases. The V and J ends lost 3 bases and 2 bases, in that order; junction bases with no gene match: 9. CDR3 length: 17 residues. CDR1 SGHAT and CDR2 FQNNGV come from the germline V gene. CDR3 protein: CASSFGQGVFGQETQYF. CDR3 DNA sequence: TGTGCCAGCAGCTTCGGACAGGGGGTTTTCGGGCAAGAGACCCAGTACTTC.

As to this clonotype: A read error may produce the germline difference seen at one junction end. The V and J genes are TRBV7-2 and TRBJ2-7; a possible D gene is TRBD2 (5 bases). This CDR3 has 13 residues. CDR1 SGHTA and CDR2 FQGNSA come from the germline V gene. CDR3 sequence reads: CASIYLREYDQYF. The CDR3 nucleotides are TGTGCCAGCATCTACCTTAGGGAGTACGACCAGTACTTC.

V usage is TRBV6-1 and J usage is TRBJ1-5; D is ambiguous. CDR1 MNHNS and CDR2 SASEGT come from the germline V gene. This CDR3 is built from 16 residues. Trimming took off 8 bases at V and 7 bases at J, with 24 bases between the two ends. CDR3 bases: TGTGCCAGCCGACCCGGCGAGAGAGGGCCGGGGCAGCCCCAGCATTTT. Protein sequence: CASRPGERGPGQPQHF.

The V call is TRBV29-1, the J call TRBJ1-2; D may be TRBD1 (5 bases). V lost 1 base and J lost 3, with 15 bases in between. This CDR3 comprises 15 residues. The germline V gene encodes CDR1 SQVTM and CDR2 ANQGSEA. CDR3 region: CSVEGGRGRDYGYTF. CDR3 sequence (DNA): TGCAGCGTTGAAGGGGGGAGAGGGAGGGACTATGGCTACACCTTC.

DNA for the CDR3: TGCAGCGGGCGGGGGGACTCCTACAATGAGCAGTTCTTC. The encoded protein is CSGRGDSYNEQFF. The chain combines TRBV29-1 with TRBJ2-1; 8 bases align to TRBD2. This CDR3 is built from 13 residues. V trimming: 7 bases; J trimming: 0 bases; junction bases outside the gene matches: 2. The germline gives CDR1 SQVTM, CDR2 ANQGSEA.

This clonotype was seen more than once but under ten times. Given a much more abundant clone one base away, this may be a read error. The CDR3 spells CASSVESYNEQFF. The CDR3 DNA follows: TGTGCCAGCAGTGTAGAATCCTACAATGAGCAGTTCTTC. V is TRBV12-3 or TRBV12-4 and J is TRBJ2-1; D uncertain. The germline V and J ends were trimmed by 5 bases and 1 base, with 6 bases remaining between them. The CDR3 totals 13 residues.

The rearrangement joins TRBV6-5 to TRBJ2-3; D perhaps matches TRBD2 (6 bases). Germline V lookup: CDR1 MNHEY, CDR2 SVGAGI. The ends were cut back, 0 bases at V and 8 bases at J, with 9 bases in the middle. This CDR3 is 13 amino acids long. The DNA of the CDR3 is TGTGCCAGCAGTTACTCGGGCGGGGCTACGCAGTATTTT. It is translated as CASSYSGGATQYF.

Worth noting for this clonotype: With a much larger clone just one base away, this may be a read error. This chain uses TRBV12-3 or TRBV12-4 with TRBJ1-1; D ambiguous. CDR3 length equals 12 residues. The CDR3 loop is CVSSLTITEAFF. The CDR3, as DNA: TGTGTCAGCAGTTTAACGATCACTGAAGCTTTCTTT.

This sequence joins TRBV11-2 and TRBJ2-1; D gene unclear. The CDR3 is 10 amino acids. CDR1 and CDR2 (germline): SGHAT, FQNNGV. Trimming took off 7 bases at V and 7 bases at J, with 5 bases between the two ends. CDR3: CASNENEQFF. The CDR3 DNA reads TGTGCCAGCAACGAAAATGAGCAGTTCTTC.

The V call is TRBV7-8, the J call TRBJ2-1; D ambiguous. The CDR3 consists of 12 residues. V lost 6 bases and J lost 8, with 11 bases in between. Germline-derived CDR1 and CDR2 are SGHVS and FQNEAQ. This CDR3 is CASSKSSHEQFF. The CDR3 DNA reads as TGTGCCAGCAGTAAAAGCAGCCATGAGCAGTTCTTC.

The chain combines TRBV3-1 with TRBJ2-1, with D hard to call. The V gene lost 4 bases and the J gene lost 5 bases, with 12 bases spanning the gap. Germline assignment: CDR1 LGHDT and CDR2 YNNKEL (reference sequence). The CDR3 totals 14 residues. Here the CDR3 reads CASSRSASHNEQFF. CDR3 nucleotide sequence: TGTGCCAGCAGCCGGAGCGCCAGCCACAATGAGCAGTTCTTC.

The gene calls are TRBV3-1 and TRBJ2-1; TRBD2 matches at 10 bases. Per germline, CDR1 LGHDT and CDR2 YNNKEL (reference sequence). This CDR3 is 17 amino acids long. The trim removed 0 bases at V and 2 bases at J, leaving 4 bases unmatched. The chain's CDR3 is CASSQEKLAGTYNEQFF. CDR3 coding DNA: TGTGCCAGCAGCCAAGAGAAACTAGCGGGAACCTACAATGAGCAGTTCTTC.

This clonotype was observed a handful of times. This chain joins TRBV6-6 and TRBJ2-5; D possibly matches TRBD1 or TRBD2 (7 bases each). The end of the DNA aligns better with TRBJ2-7, so the J call may be wrong. Germline CDR1 is MNHNY and CDR2 is SVGAGI (reference sequence). This CDR3 region has 16 residues. This CDR3 reads CASSQVTGRGRPEQYF. In nucleotides, the CDR3 is TGTGCCAGCAGCCAGGTGACTGGGAGGGGGCGTCCCGAGCAGTACTTC.

The rearrangement uses TRBV7-3 and TRBJ2-4; 7 positions agree with TRBD2. The J call is uncertain, as TRBJ2-7 better fits the DNA end. From germline, CDR1 is SGHTA and CDR2 FQGTGA. The CDR3 consists of 15 residues. The CDR3 region has the DNA TGTGCCAGCAGCTCCCGTAGCGGGCCTGGATCCGAGCAGTACTTC. As protein: CASSSRSGPGSEQYF.